This T cell receptor beta chain comes out of a study of blood T cell repertoires in COVID-19. Using immunoSEQ multiplex PCR, the repertoire was profiled, and TCRdb retains in-frame clones only, with some absent. The sample carries more than 250,000 clones, over 75% recorded once. Categorization into cohorts depended on clinical history that participants reported. What was sequenced was PBMCs or T cells enriched from blood (not recorded which). This clonotype was obtained from a young man who had recovered from COVID-19.

The CDR3 bases are TGCGCCAGCAGTGGAGCAGGTCGGAACTATGGCTACACCTTC. This translates into CASSGAGRNYGYTF. The chain combines TRBV10-2 with TRBJ1-2; D unclear. The CDR3 sequence is 14 residues long. Trimming left V 4 bases short and J 2 bases short, with 11 bases between. Germline values: CDR1 WSHSY, CDR2 SAAADI.